The next 17 T cell receptor beta chains were all read from a single sample in a study of blood T cell repertoires in COVID-19. The repertoire was sequenced with immunoSEQ multiplex PCR; TCRdb's copy has only in-frame clones and lacks some. The profile shows 200,000 to 300,000 clones, roughly four fifths of them singletons. Source material: PBMCs or T cells enriched from blood (not recorded which). The receptors derive from a woman in her forties who had been exposed to COVID-19.

Note on this clone: The sample carries other DNA sequences with the same CDR3. V usage is TRBV7-2 and J usage is TRBJ2-2; 7 bases agree with TRBD1. The V gene's germline CDR1 is SGHTA and CDR2 FQGNSA. The CDR3 length is 15 residues. The trim removed 5 bases at V and 3 bases at J, leaving 6 bases unmatched. For the CDR3, the DNA is TGTGCCAGCAGCCCAAGGGACAGTCACACCGGGGAGCTGTTTTTT. Translation gives CASSPRDSHTGELFF.

The chain employs TRBV27 and TRBJ1-4; 8 bases fit TRBD1. The CDR3 is 13 residues long. The junction had 6 bases not matched to a gene; V was cut back by 8 bases and J by 7 bases. Germline CDR1 is MNHEY and CDR2 is SMNVEV (reference sequence). The CDR3 DNA sequence: TGTGCCAGCTCCGGGACAGGTCGTGAAAAACTGTTTTTT. It codes for CASSGTGREKLFF. Supplemented by reference TRBV27 and TRBJ1-4, the full variable domain reads EAQVTQNPRYLITVTGKKLTVTCSQNMNHEYMSWYRQDPGLGLRQIYYSMNVEVTDKGDVPEGYKVSRKEKRNFPLILESPSPNQTSLYFCASSGTGREKLFFGSGTQLSVL.

This chain uses TRBV10-3 with TRBJ2-3; 14 nucleotides match TRBD2. Unmatched junction bases numbered 6, after V lost 6 bases and J lost 7 bases. The CDR3 sequence is 15 residues long. Looked up from germline, CDR1 is ENHRY and CDR2 is SYGVKD. CDR3 amino acids: CAISDGTSGGHTQYF. Written as DNA, the CDR3 is TGTGCCATCAGCGATGGGACTAGCGGGGGTCATACGCAGTATTTT.

This chain joins TRBV19 and TRBJ1-6; 7 nucleotides agree with TRBD1. Germline-derived CDR1 and CDR2 are LNHDA and SQIVND (reference sequence). CDR3 length equals 14 residues. V dropped 4 bases and J dropped 10; count of bases not matched to a gene: 7. Here the CDR3 reads CASSTQGVKSPLHF. In DNA, the CDR3 is TGTGCCAGTAGTACTCAGGGGGTCAAGTCACCCCTCCACTTT.

This chain connects TRBV5-1 to TRBJ1-3; 7 bases agree with TRBD1. Germline V gene sequence: CDR1 SGHRS, CDR2 YFSETQ. CDR3 length equals 16 residues. Trimming took 0 bases from V and 0 from J; bases not matched to a gene: 3. The CDR3: CASSLEGAVSGNTIYF. CDR3 nucleotide sequence: TGCGCCAGCAGCTTGGAGGGGGCCGTCTCTGGAAACACCATATATTTT.

The V and J genes are TRBV4-3 and TRBJ1-3; D is possibly TRBD1 (6 bases). V was trimmed by 1 base and J by 3 bases, leaving 13 bases between them. The CDR3 spans 16 residues. The germline CDR1 and CDR2 sequences are LGHNA and YSLEER. The CDR3 loop reads CASSQAARGVGNTIYF. CDR3 nucleotide sequence: TGCGCCAGCAGCCAAGCCGCCAGGGGCGTTGGAAACACCATATATTTT.

This clone has a single count. V gene TRBV18 combines with J gene TRBJ2-7; D is perhaps TRBD2 (5 bases). The CDR3 totals 13 residues. The V gene lost 2 bases and the J gene lost 1 base, with 6 bases spanning the gap. Germline CDR1 and CDR2: KGHSH and LQKENI. The CDR3 spells CASSPEGSYEQYF. Here the CDR3 DNA reads TGTGCCAGCTCACCAGAGGGTTCCTACGAGCAGTACTTC.

V and J are TRBV12-3 or TRBV12-4 and TRBJ1-1, with 7 positions matching TRBD1. This CDR3 spans 13 amino acids. Trimming took 0 bases from V and 7 from J; bases not matched to a gene: 2. CDR3 bases: TGTGCCAGCAGTTTAGCGCACAGGGGTGAAGCTTTCTTT. Translation: CASSLAHRGEAFF.

The chain recombines TRBV5-1 with TRBJ2-2, with TRBD1 matching 9 bases. CDR3 length: 17 amino acids. The J segment lost 4 bases and the V segment lost 4 bases, leaving 11 bases of the junction unmatched. Per germline, CDR1 SGHRS and CDR2 YFSETQ. CDR3 loop: CASSPGTGGAGTGELFF. The CDR3 region has the DNA TGCGCCAGCAGCCCAGGAACAGGGGGCGCGGGCACCGGGGAGCTGTTTTTT.

This clone was seen only once. V and J are TRBV3-1 (or the pseudogene TRBV3-2) and TRBJ1-4; D is undetermined. The CDR3 contains 16 residues. V was cut by 1 base and J by 7 bases, with 16 bases left in between. CDR1 is LGHDT, CDR2 YNNKEL, per germline (reference sequence). This chain's CDR3 is CASSQGPPGSGEKLFF. DNA for the CDR3: TGTGCCAGCAGCCAAGGGCCCCCTGGTTCGGGTGAAAAACTGTTTTTT.

The genes are TRBV5-1 and TRBJ1-1, with D possibly being TRBD1 (6 bases). The CDR3 contains 15 residues. Deletions cut 0 bases from V and 1 base from J, with 10 bases between. Germline-derived CDR1 and CDR2 are SGHRS and YFSETQ. CDR3 amino acids: CASSLVWGQNTEAFF. CDR3 sequence (DNA): TGCGCCAGCAGCTTGGTCTGGGGACAGAACACTGAAGCTTTCTTT.

This chain connects TRBV27 to TRBJ2-1; 8 bases match TRBD2. Trimming removed 4 bases from V and 0 bases from J; junction bases left unmatched: 2. This CDR3 has 15 residues. Germline-derived CDR1 and CDR2 are MNHEY and SMNVEV (reference sequence). The CDR3, as DNA: TGTGCCAGCAGTTACGGGGGGGGCTCCTACAATGAGCAGTTCTTC. Amino acids: CASSYGGGSYNEQFF.

The chain joins TRBV7-9 to TRBJ1-2, with 7 bases matching TRBD1. Germline values: CDR1 SEHNR, CDR2 FQNEAQ (reference sequence). This CDR3 contains 13 residues. J gave up 5 bases and V 5 bases, and 5 bases lay outside the gene matches. DNA for the CDR3: TGTGCCAGCAGCCTACAGGGGTTTTATGGCTACACCTTC. This encodes CASSLQGFYGYTF.

This chain uses TRBV7-8 with TRBJ1-5; a weak D match, TRBD1 (6 bases). Germline V gene lookup returns CDR1 SGHVS and CDR2 FQNEAQ. This CDR3 is built from 15 residues. Between the trimmed V and J ends, which lost 5 bases and 3 bases, there was a span of 14 bases. CDR3 sequence reads: CASSLTDSFNQPQHF. The DNA of the CDR3 is TGTGCCAGCAGCCTTACGGACAGCTTCAATCAGCCCCAGCATTTT.

This CDR3 is CASSLSVGELFF. The DNA for the CDR3 is TGTGCCAGCAGCTTGTCGGTCGGGGAGCTGTTTTTT. J is TRBJ2-2 and V is TRBV5-6; D not resolved. Germline CDR1 and CDR2: SGHDT and YYEEEE. This CDR3 has 12 amino acids. With 1 base removed from V and 7 bases from J, the gap between germline ends came to 5 bases.

The V gene is TRBV3-1 (or the pseudogene TRBV3-2), the J gene TRBJ2-3; 12 nucleotides align to TRBD2. Per the germline V gene, CDR1 is LGHDT and CDR2 is YNNKEL (reference sequence). The CDR3 runs to 15 residues. V dropped 5 bases and J dropped 3; count of bases not matched to a gene: 3. CDR3 bases: TGTGCCAGCAGCACCCTAGCGGGGGGGACAGATACGCAGTATTTT. Its protein product is CASSTLAGGTDTQYF.

This clone was picked up one time. The gene calls are TRBV6-5 and TRBJ1-6; 8 bases are shared with TRBD1. V lost 4 bases and J lost 7; bases outside the gene matches: 9. The CDR3 has 16 residues. In germline, CDR1 is MNHEY, CDR2 SVGAGI. The DNA for the CDR3 is TGTGCCAGCAGTTGGGCCGGGACAGGACCAAATTCACCCCTCCACTTT. Its translation is CASSWAGTGPNSPLHF.